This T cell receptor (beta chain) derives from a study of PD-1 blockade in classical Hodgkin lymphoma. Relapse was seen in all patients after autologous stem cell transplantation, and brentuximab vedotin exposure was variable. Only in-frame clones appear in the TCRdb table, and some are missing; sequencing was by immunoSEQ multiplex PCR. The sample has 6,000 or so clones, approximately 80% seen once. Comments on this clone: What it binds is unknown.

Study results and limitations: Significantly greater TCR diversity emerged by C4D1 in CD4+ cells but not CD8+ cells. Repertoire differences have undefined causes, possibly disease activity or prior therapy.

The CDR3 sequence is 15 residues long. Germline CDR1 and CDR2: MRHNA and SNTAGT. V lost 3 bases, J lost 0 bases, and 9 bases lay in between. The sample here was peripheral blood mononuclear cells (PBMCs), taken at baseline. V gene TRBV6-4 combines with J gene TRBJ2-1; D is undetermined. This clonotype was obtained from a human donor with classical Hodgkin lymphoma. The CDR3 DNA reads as TGTGCCAGCAGTGAAGGAGTCGGCTCCTACAATGAGCAGTTCTTC. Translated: CASSEGVGSYNEQFF.